Listed here are 20 T cell receptor beta chains from one sample, sequenced in a study of shared clonotypes between healthy human individuals. Here immunoSEQ multiplex PCR was the method, and the copy in TCRdb shows in-frame clones only, minus some. The data contain around 430,000 clones, around 79% of them singletons. The sample consisted of PBMCs. These receptors came from a woman aged 40 to 49 in good health. Some clones in this sample may be carry-over from other donors' samples.

This chain uses TRBV7-8 with TRBJ2-7; the D gene is possibly TRBD2 (6 bases). V was shortened by 5 bases and J by 7 bases, with 15 bases between the two germline ends. This CDR3 is 13 amino acids long. CDR1 and CDR2 (germline): SGHVS, FQNEAQ. The CDR3 bases are TGTGCCAGCAGCGTTAGCGGACCACTTGAGCAGTACTTC. Translated: CASSVSGPLEQYF.

The chain employs TRBV6-1 and TRBJ2-1, with D tentatively TRBD2 (6 bases). Germline V gives CDR1 MNHNS, CDR2 SASEGT. V dropped 4 bases and J dropped 10 bases, with 11 bases sitting between them. The CDR3 totals 12 residues. Here the CDR3 DNA reads TGTGCCAGCAGTGCCTGGGAGGACGAGCAGTTCTTC. Amino acid sequence: CASSAWEDEQFF.

The chain links TRBV13 to TRBJ2-7, with D possibly being TRBD1 (7 bases). There are 15 residues in the CDR3. Germline CDR1 is PRHDT and CDR2 is FYEKMQ (reference sequence). V lost 5 bases and J 3 bases, leaving 17 bases between the germline ends. This CDR3 is CASSPSGAGGYEQYF. The CDR3 nucleotides read TGTGCCAGCAGCCCCTCGGGAGCAGGGGGCTACGAGCAGTACTTC.

The chain recombines TRBV27 with TRBJ2-7; no reliable D call. The ends were cut back, 0 bases at V and 0 bases at J, with 6 bases in the middle. The CDR3 contains 14 residues. CDR1 and CDR2 from the germline V gene are MNHEY and SMNVEV (reference sequence). CDR3 DNA: TGTGCCAGCAGTTTATCCCCGAGCTCCTACGAGCAGTACTTC. This gives the protein CASSLSPSSYEQYF.

The chain is built from TRBV18 and TRBJ2-6; TRBD1 might be the D (6 bases). The CDR3 has 17 amino acids. Trimming shortened V by 1 base and J by 4 bases, and 14 bases separated the two germline ends. Looked up from germline, CDR1 is KGHSH and CDR2 is LQKENI. Here the CDR3 reads CASSPQVPGAGANVLTF. The CDR3, as DNA: TGTGCCAGCTCACCACAGGTTCCAGGGGCCGGGGCCAACGTCCTGACTTTC.

The gene calls are TRBV28 and TRBJ1-1; D might be TRBD1 (5 bases). The germline V gene encodes CDR1 MDHEN and CDR2 SYDVKM. The CDR3 is 15 residues long. V lost 6 bases and J lost 1, with 15 bases in between. In DNA, the CDR3 is TGTGCCAGCAGCAAGAGACTCGACAGGAACACTGAAGCTTTCTTT. Amino acids: CASSKRLDRNTEAFF.

The chain joins TRBV28 to TRBJ2-1, with TRBD2 matching 13 bases. Trimming at V came to 5 bases and at J to 4 bases, leaving 8 bases not matched to a gene. The CDR3 is 17 amino acids. Germline V gene data show CDR1 as MDHEN and CDR2 as SYDVKM. CDR3 protein: CASSSSGLAGVYNEQFF. The CDR3 region has the DNA TGTGCCAGCAGTAGCAGCGGACTAGCGGGAGTGTACAATGAGCAGTTCTTC. The entire variable domain, with the rest obtained from reference TRBV28 and TRBJ2-1, is as follows: DVKVTQSSRYLVKRTGEKVFLECVQDMDHENMFWYRQDPGLGLRLIYFSYDVKMKEKGDIPEGYSVSREKKERFSLILESASTNQTSMYLCASSSSGLAGVYNEQFFGPGTRLTVL.

This sequence joins TRBV19 and TRBJ2-5; D possibly corresponds to TRBD1 (6 bases). There are 15 residues in the CDR3. The germline gives CDR1 LNHDA, CDR2 SQIVND (reference sequence). The V end was cut by 3 bases, the J end by 9 bases, with 20 bases between. This chain's CDR3 is CASSISFGTLLAQYF. CDR3 nucleotide sequence: TGTGCCAGTAGTATTTCATTCGGGACACTTCTGGCCCAGTACTTC.

J is TRBJ2-2 and V is TRBV21-1; the D call in the table, TRBD1, was not verified against the DNA. TRBV21-1 is recorded as a pseudogene. The CDR3 is 14 amino acids. CDR3 bases: TGTGCCAGCAGCAAGGACAGGGCACACCGGGGAGCTGTTTTT. It translates to CASSKDRAHRGAVF.

This chain links TRBV4-2 with TRBJ2-3; 9 bases agree with TRBD2. Germline V gives CDR1 LGHNA, CDR2 YNFKEQ. The junction had 10 bases not matched to a gene; V was cut back by 4 bases and J by 2 bases. The CDR3 is 17 amino acids. The DNA of the CDR3 is TGTGCCAGCAGCCTAGTCGTTGGCGGGAGGGACACAGATACGCAGTATTTT. Residues: CASSLVVGGRDTDTQYF.

J is TRBJ1-1 and V is TRBV19; the match to TRBD1 covers 9 bases. The junction had 10 bases not matched to a gene; V was cut back by 6 bases and J by 8 bases. CDR1 and CDR2 (germline): LNHDA, SQIVND (reference sequence). There are 14 residues in the CDR3. The CDR3 region has the DNA TGTGCCAGTAGCACGCTCAACAGGGGGCGCGAAGCTTTCTTT. This gives the protein CASSTLNRGREAFF.

V and J are TRBV18 and TRBJ2-6; D is ambiguous. The CDR3 runs 16 residues. The V end lost 3 bases, the J end lost 0 bases, and 9 bases lay between the germline ends. CDR1 KGHSH and CDR2 LQKENI come from the germline V gene. This CDR3 is CASSPRRASGANVLTF. Written as DNA, the CDR3 is TGTGCCAGCTCACCGAGACGGGCCTCTGGGGCCAACGTCCTGACTTTC.

The gene calls are TRBV11-3 and TRBJ2-1; weak D call: TRBD1 (5 bases). Trimming cost V 2 bases and J 2 bases, with 10 bases left between them. CDR1 SGHNT and CDR2 YENEEA come from the germline V gene. CDR3 length: 15 amino acids. Here the CDR3 reads CASSLWGGPYNEQFF. The CDR3 DNA reads TGTGCCAGCAGCTTATGGGGCGGTCCCTACAATGAGCAGTTCTTC.

V is TRBV7-9 and J is TRBJ2-5, with a weak D call TRBD2 (6 bases). Per germline, CDR1 SEHNR and CDR2 FQNEAQ (reference sequence). V was cut by 6 bases and J by 5 bases, with 10 bases left in between. The CDR3 sequence is 12 residues long. The CDR3 DNA reads as TGTGCCAGCAGTCATGGGGGGGAGACCCAGTACTTC. Translation: CASSHGGETQYF.

The rearrangement joins TRBV6-5 to TRBJ2-3, with D uncertain. Germline V lookup: CDR1 MNHEY, CDR2 SVGAGI. The CDR3 extends over 15 amino acids. V dropped 8 bases and J dropped 4 bases, with 19 bases sitting between them. CDR3 residues: CASGTSHSPSDTQYF. DNA for the CDR3: TGTGCCAGCGGAACAAGCCATTCCCCTTCAGATACGCAGTATTTT.

This chain uses TRBV4-1 with TRBJ2-7; D ambiguous. The germline V gene has CDR1 MGHRA and CDR2 YSYEKL. This CDR3 region has 15 residues. V dropped 1 base and J dropped 1 base, with 11 bases sitting between them. The CDR3 sequence is CASSQVPVQSYEQYF. The CDR3, as DNA: TGCGCCAGCAGCCAAGTCCCCGTACAATCCTACGAGCAGTACTTC.

V usage is TRBV7-2 and J usage is TRBJ2-3; tentatively, D is TRBD1 or TRBD2 (6 bases each). V dropped 2 bases and J dropped 2 bases, with 14 bases sitting between them. In germline, CDR1 is SGHTA, CDR2 FQGNSA. CDR3 length equals 16 residues. CDR3 loop: CASSLLARGNTDTQYF. The CDR3 DNA reads TGTGCCAGCAGCTTACTAGCGAGGGGGAACACAGATACGCAGTATTTT.

V usage is TRBV11-3 and J usage is TRBJ2-1; TRBD1 aligns across 12 bases. After removal of 6 bases from V and 7 bases from J, the junction contained 13 bases not matched to a gene. CDR1 is SGHNT and CDR2 is YENEEA in the germline V gene. The CDR3 extends over 17 amino acids. CDR3 region: CASSSITGTGGRNEQFF. CDR3 bases: TGTGCCAGCAGTTCAATCACCGGGACAGGGGGCAGAAATGAGCAGTTCTTC. Full variable domain (missing parts from reference TRBV11-3 and TRBJ2-1): EAGVVQSPRYKIIEKKQPVAFWCNPISGHNTLYWYLQNLGQGPELLIRYENEEAVDDSQLPKDRFSAERLKGVDSTLKIQPAELGDSAVYLCASSSITGTGGRNEQFFGPGTRLTVL.

The J gene is TRBJ2-5, the V gene TRBV7-2; D possibly uses TRBD1 or TRBD2 (5 bases each). Germline V gene lookup returns CDR1 SGHTA and CDR2 FQGNSA. The CDR3 is 17 amino acids. Trimming removed 5 bases at V and 5 bases at J, with 24 bases between. CDR3 loop: CASSGGSSPRGWETQYF. CDR3 in DNA: TGTGCCAGCAGCGGGGGTTCTAGCCCCCGAGGTTGGGAGACCCAGTACTTC.

This sequence joins TRBV2 and TRBJ2-4, with 7 positions matching TRBD1. This CDR3 has 13 residues. Germline trimming cut 6 bases from V and 7 bases from J; bases unmatched to any gene: 6. Germline CDR1 reads SNHLY; CDR2 reads FYNNEI. The CDR3, as DNA: TGTGCCAGCAGCGCATTACAGGGGAACATTCAGTACTTC. Amino acids: CASSALQGNIQYF.